Listed below are T cell receptor beta chains from one sample, sequenced in a study of T cell responses to AZD1222 COVID-19 vaccine. Method: immunoSEQ multiplex PCR; TCRdb's copy keeps in-frame clones and lacks some. The sample comprises about 75,000 clones, around 89% of which are singletons, and less than 12% rests with the top ten. The sample in question was peripheral blood, obtained 28 days after the second dose of the MenACWY control vaccine. The receptor set was obtained from an adult who received the MenACWY meningococcal vaccine as a control. CDR3s include the opening cysteine and the closing phenylalanine or tryptophan. The order of the fields is clone size, V gene, J gene, D gene, CDR3 protein, CDR3 DNA. A D gene is named only where the DNA matches it firmly. The size field is filled for only some rows; it gives once, few, many or a size class.

clone_size: NA
v_call: TRBV28
j_call: TRBJ2-1
d_call: NA
cdr3_aa: CASNQGLRSYNEQFF
cdr3_nt: TGTGCCTCTAACCAAGGCTTACGGTCCTACAATGAGCAGTTCTTC

clone_size: NA
v_call: TRBV2
j_call: TRBJ2-2
d_call: TRBD2
cdr3_aa: CASSEGVTSGPIRAGELFF
cdr3_nt: TGTGCCAGCAGTGAAGGGGTGACTAGCGGGCCAATCAGGGCCGGGGAGCTGTTTTTT

clone_size: NA
v_call: TRBV19
j_call: TRBJ2-5
d_call: NA
cdr3_aa: CASSLRGGEETQYF
cdr3_nt: TGTGCCAGTAGCCTGCGAGGGGGTGAGGAGACCCAGTACTTC

clone_size: NA
v_call: TRBV18
j_call: TRBJ1-2
d_call: NA
cdr3_aa: CASSSDQAANYGYTF
cdr3_nt: TGTGCCAGCTCAAGTGATCAGGCCGCTAACTATGGCTACACCTTC

clone_size: few
v_call: TRBV6-4
j_call: TRBJ2-3
d_call: TRBD2
cdr3_aa: CASSETSGGTDTQYF
cdr3_nt: TGTGCCAGCAGTGAGACTAGCGGGGGCACAGATACGCAGTATTTT

clone_size: NA
v_call: TRBV2
j_call: TRBJ1-3
d_call: NA
cdr3_aa: CASGVGDPGNTIYF
cdr3_nt: TGTGCCAGCGGGGTCGGGGACCCTGGAAACACCATATATTTT

clone_size: few
v_call: TRBV7-9
j_call: TRBJ2-3
d_call: TRBD1
cdr3_aa: CASSYYGQGLDTQYF
cdr3_nt: TGTGCCAGCAGCTACTATGGACAGGGGTTGGATACGCAGTATTTT

clone_size: NA
v_call: TRBV7-8
j_call: TRBJ1-2
d_call: NA
cdr3_aa: CASSLDVSGGGYTF
cdr3_nt: TGTGCCAGCAGCTTAGACGTCAGCGGAGGGGGCTACACCTTC

clone_size: NA
v_call: TRBV9
j_call: TRBJ1-1
d_call: NA
cdr3_aa: CASSVGQGPAFF
cdr3_nt: TGTGCCAGCAGCGTAGGGCAGGGGCCAGCTTTCTTT

clone_size: NA
v_call: TRBV19
j_call: TRBJ1-2
d_call: NA
cdr3_aa: CASSGSAGSLYGYTF
cdr3_nt: TGTGCCAGTAGTGGTTCGGCAGGGTCGTTGTATGGCTACACCTTC

clone_size: NA
v_call: TRBV4-1
j_call: TRBJ1-2
d_call: NA
cdr3_aa: CASSQTHRGPLNYGYTF
cdr3_nt: TGCGCCAGCAGCCAAACACACCGGGGACCGCTGAACTATGGCTACACCTTC

clone_size: NA
v_call: TRBV6-5
j_call: TRBJ1-2
d_call: NA
cdr3_aa: CASTQVYGYTF
cdr3_nt: TGTGCCAGCACGCAGGTCTATGGCTACACCTTC

clone_size: NA
v_call: TRBV12-5
j_call: TRBJ1-1
d_call: NA
cdr3_aa: CASVSTVNTEAFF
cdr3_nt: TGTGCTAGTGTTTCGACGGTGAACACTGAAGCTTTCTTT

clone_size: NA
v_call: TRBV4-2
j_call: TRBJ1-5
d_call: NA
cdr3_aa: CASSHVLMPSNQPQHF
cdr3_nt: TGTGCCAGCAGCCACGTCCTGATGCCTTCCAATCAGCCCCAGCATTTT

clone_size: NA
v_call: TRBV12-3/TRBV12-4
j_call: TRBJ2-3
d_call: NA
cdr3_aa: CASSFGIDTQYF
cdr3_nt: TGTGCCAGCAGTTTTGGGATCGATACGCAGTATTTT

clone_size: NA
v_call: TRBV7-2
j_call: TRBJ1-4
d_call: NA
cdr3_aa: CASSFAGGLGEKLFF
cdr3_nt: TGTGCCAGCAGCTTCGCCGGGGGATTAGGAGAAAAACTGTTTTTT

clone_size: NA
v_call: TRBV4-1
j_call: TRBJ2-3
d_call: NA
cdr3_aa: CASSQSRASTDTQYF
cdr3_nt: TGCGCCAGCAGCCAAAGCAGGGCCAGCACAGATACGCAGTATTTT

clone_size: NA
v_call: TRBV5-6
j_call: TRBJ1-1
d_call: NA
cdr3_aa: CASSLELVGENTEAFF
cdr3_nt: TGTGCCAGCAGCTTGGAATTGGTCGGGGAAAACACTGAAGCTTTCTTT

clone_size: NA
v_call: TRBV19
j_call: TRBJ2-3
d_call: NA
cdr3_aa: CASSLGSYTDTQYF
cdr3_nt: TGTGCCAGTAGTCTTGGCTCTTACACAGATACGCAGTATTTT

clone_size: NA
v_call: TRBV25-1
j_call: TRBJ1-2
d_call: TRBD1
cdr3_aa: CASSEPGTGGYGYTF
cdr3_nt: TGTGCCAGCAGTGAACCGGGGACAGGGGGCTATGGCTACACCTTC

clone_size: NA
v_call: TRBV6-5
j_call: TRBJ2-2
d_call: TRBD1
cdr3_aa: CASGQDRTGELFF
cdr3_nt: TGTGCCAGCGGACAGGATAGGACCGGGGAGCTGTTTTTT

clone_size: NA
v_call: TRBV5-4
j_call: TRBJ2-3
d_call: NA
cdr3_aa: CASSLGSSLTDTQYF
cdr3_nt: TGTGCCAGCAGCTTGGGAAGTAGTTTAACAGATACGCAGTATTTT

clone_size: NA
v_call: TRBV5-1
j_call: TRBJ1-1
d_call: TRBD1
cdr3_aa: CASSLLPGQGDTEAFF
cdr3_nt: TGCGCCAGCAGCTTGCTACCGGGACAGGGTGACACTGAAGCTTTCTTT

clone_size: NA
v_call: TRBV6-6
j_call: TRBJ1-5
d_call: NA
cdr3_aa: CASSYVGVSNQPQHF
cdr3_nt: TGTGCCAGCAGTTACGTCGGGGTGAGCAATCAGCCCCAGCATTTT

clone_size: NA
v_call: TRBV5-5
j_call: TRBJ1-4
d_call: NA
cdr3_aa: CASSLVRGRGEKLFF
cdr3_nt: TGTGCCAGCAGCTTGGTACGGGGGCGCGGGGAAAAACTGTTTTTT

clone_size: NA
v_call: TRBV10-3
j_call: TRBJ1-1
d_call: NA
cdr3_aa: CALRGNENTEAFF
cdr3_nt: TGTGCCCTTCGAGGGAATGAGAACACTGAAGCTTTCTTT

clone_size: NA
v_call: TRBV4-3
j_call: TRBJ2-7
d_call: TRBD1
cdr3_aa: CASSQDRGSDEQYF
cdr3_nt: TGCGCCAGCAGCCAGGACAGGGGTTCCGACGAGCAGTACTTC

clone_size: NA
v_call: TRBV3-1/TRBV3-2
j_call: TRBJ1-5
d_call: NA
cdr3_aa: CASSQDSTQPQHF
cdr3_nt: TGTGCCAGCAGCCAAGATTCGACCCAGCCCCAGCATTTT

clone_size: NA
v_call: TRBV9
j_call: TRBJ1-3
d_call: NA
cdr3_aa: CASSPRGTPGNTIYF
cdr3_nt: TGTGCCAGCAGCCCGAGAGGGACCCCTGGAAACACCATATATTTT

clone_size: NA
v_call: TRBV5-4
j_call: TRBJ1-1
d_call: NA
cdr3_aa: CASSRDKNTEAFF
cdr3_nt: TGTGCCAGCAGTAGGGACAAGAACACTGAAGCTTTCTTT

clone_size: NA
v_call: TRBV19
j_call: TRBJ2-2
d_call: NA
cdr3_aa: CASSIGVIGELFF
cdr3_nt: TGTGCCAGTAGTATAGGGGTCATCGGGGAGCTGTTTTTT

clone_size: NA
v_call: TRBV11-2
j_call: TRBJ1-5
d_call: NA
cdr3_aa: CASSPQAGENQPQHF
cdr3_nt: TGTGCCAGCAGTCCACAAGCGGGGGAGAATCAGCCCCAGCATTTT

clone_size: NA
v_call: TRBV25-1
j_call: TRBJ1-5
d_call: TRBD1
cdr3_aa: CASSPTGGGNQPQHF
cdr3_nt: TGTGCCAGCAGCCCAACAGGGGGAGGCAATCAGCCCCAGCATTTT

clone_size: NA
v_call: TRBV19
j_call: TRBJ1-5
d_call: TRBD1
cdr3_aa: CASSPRQGTDQPQHF
cdr3_nt: TGTGCCAGTAGTCCCCGACAGGGGACTGATCAGCCCCAGCATTTT

clone_size: NA
v_call: TRBV19
j_call: TRBJ2-7
d_call: NA
cdr3_aa: CASASAYEQYF
cdr3_nt: TGTGCCAGTGCGAGCGCCTACGAGCAGTACTTC

clone_size: NA
v_call: TRBV12-3/TRBV12-4
j_call: TRBJ1-6
d_call: TRBD1
cdr3_aa: CASKDRGWSPLHF
cdr3_nt: TGTGCCAGCAAAGACAGGGGCTGGTCACCCCTCCACTTT

clone_size: NA
v_call: TRBV19
j_call: TRBJ1-2
d_call: NA
cdr3_aa: CASSIALEDYGYTF
cdr3_nt: TGTGCCAGTAGTATCGCTCTGGAGGACTATGGCTACACCTTC

clone_size: NA
v_call: TRBV4-2
j_call: TRBJ1-1
d_call: TRBD1
cdr3_aa: CASSHGTGSYTEAFF
cdr3_nt: TGTGCCAGCAGCCACGGGACAGGGTCTTATACTGAAGCTTTCTTT

clone_size: few
v_call: TRBV30
j_call: TRBJ1-5
d_call: NA
cdr3_aa: CAWSVSGPQHF
cdr3_nt: TGTGCCTGGAGTGTATCTGGGCCCCAGCATTTT

clone_size: NA
v_call: TRBV6-5
j_call: TRBJ2-3
d_call: NA
cdr3_aa: CASSYSGASTDTQYF
cdr3_nt: TGTGCCAGCAGTTACTCTGGGGCTAGCACAGATACGCAGTATTTT

clone_size: NA
v_call: TRBV4-3
j_call: TRBJ2-5
d_call: NA
cdr3_aa: CASSQDLGWDQETQYF
cdr3_nt: TGCGCCAGCAGCCAAGATTTGGGCTGGGACCAAGAGACCCAGTACTTC

clone_size: NA
v_call: TRBV5-1
j_call: TRBJ1-1
d_call: NA
cdr3_aa: CASSLTGNTEAFF
cdr3_nt: TGCGCCAGCAGCTTAACGGGGAACACTGAAGCTTTCTTT

clone_size: NA
v_call: TRBV27
j_call: TRBJ2-7
d_call: TRBD1
cdr3_aa: CASSSRIPTGSYEQYF
cdr3_nt: TGTGCCAGCAGTTCCCGAATTCCGACAGGGAGCTACGAGCAGTACTTC

clone_size: NA
v_call: TRBV6-5
j_call: TRBJ1-1
d_call: NA
cdr3_aa: CASSYWQGKNTEAFF
cdr3_nt: TGTGCCAGCAGTTACTGGCAGGGAAAGAACACTGAAGCTTTCTTT

clone_size: few
v_call: TRBV7-3
j_call: TRBJ2-7
d_call: NA
cdr3_aa: CASSLTFGYEQYF
cdr3_nt: TGTGCCAGCAGCTTAACGTTCGGTTACGAGCAGTACTTC

clone_size: NA
v_call: TRBV2
j_call: TRBJ1-5
d_call: NA
cdr3_aa: CASSAQGTAQPQHF
cdr3_nt: TGTGCCAGCAGTGCCCAGGGCACGGCTCAGCCCCAGCATTTT

clone_size: NA
v_call: TRBV5-1
j_call: TRBJ2-2
d_call: TRBD1
cdr3_aa: CASSLSFGTGGPGELFF
cdr3_nt: TGCGCCAGCAGCTTGTCATTCGGGACAGGGGGCCCCGGGGAGCTGTTTTTT

clone_size: NA
v_call: TRBV24-1
j_call: TRBJ2-1
d_call: TRBD1
cdr3_aa: CATSDMTGAGYNEQFF
cdr3_nt: TGTGCCACCAGTGATATGACAGGGGCGGGATACAATGAGCAGTTCTTC

clone_size: NA
v_call: TRBV10-3
j_call: TRBJ1-5
d_call: TRBD1
cdr3_aa: CAISESDTRGSNQPQHF
cdr3_nt: TGTGCCATCAGTGAGTCGGATACCAGGGGGTCCAATCAGCCCCAGCATTTT

clone_size: NA
v_call: TRBV7-8
j_call: TRBJ2-3
d_call: TRBD1
cdr3_aa: CASSPRGLGTDTQYF
cdr3_nt: TGTGCCAGCAGCCCTAGGGGGCTTGGCACAGATACGCAGTATTTT

clone_size: NA
v_call: TRBV28
j_call: TRBJ1-2
d_call: NA
cdr3_aa: CASSLSGAPAWGGYTF
cdr3_nt: TGTGCCAGCAGTTTATCAGGTGCCCCAGCGTGGGGTGGCTACACCTTC

clone_size: NA
v_call: TRBV5-1
j_call: TRBJ2-3
d_call: NA
cdr3_aa: CASSFKGSSTDTQYF
cdr3_nt: TGCGCCAGCAGCTTCAAGGGTTCTAGCACAGATACGCAGTATTTT

clone_size: NA
v_call: TRBV7-2
j_call: TRBJ1-1
d_call: NA
cdr3_aa: CASSLWGGNTEAFF
cdr3_nt: TGTGCCAGCAGCTTATGGGGAGGGAACACTGAAGCTTTCTTT

clone_size: NA
v_call: TRBV19
j_call: TRBJ1-5
d_call: NA
cdr3_aa: CASVKTGTGNQPQHF
cdr3_nt: TGTGCCAGTGTTAAAACCGGGACGGGCAATCAGCCCCAGCATTTT

clone_size: NA
v_call: TRBV18
j_call: TRBJ2-2
d_call: NA
cdr3_aa: CASSYNTGELFF
cdr3_nt: TGTGCCAGCTCCTACAACACCGGGGAGCTGTTTTTT

clone_size: NA
v_call: TRBV5-1
j_call: TRBJ2-1
d_call: NA
cdr3_aa: CASSLYPSGANNEQFF
cdr3_nt: TGCGCCAGCAGCTTGTACCCCTCTGGGGCTAACAATGAGCAGTTCTTC

clone_size: NA
v_call: TRBV18
j_call: TRBJ1-2
d_call: TRBD1
cdr3_aa: CASSPGDSRSYGYTF
cdr3_nt: TGTGCCAGCTCACCCGGGGACAGTCGCTCCTATGGCTACACCTTC

clone_size: NA
v_call: TRBV14
j_call: TRBJ1-5
d_call: NA
cdr3_aa: CASSHGAGGRGQPQHF
cdr3_nt: TGTGCCAGCAGCCACGGGGCGGGGGGGCGAGGTCAGCCCCAGCATTTT

clone_size: NA
v_call: TRBV19
j_call: TRBJ1-5
d_call: NA
cdr3_aa: CASSIVIGKAQPQHF
cdr3_nt: TGTGCCAGTAGTATAGTGATAGGCAAGGCTCAGCCCCAGCATTTT

clone_size: NA
v_call: TRBV28
j_call: TRBJ2-7
d_call: TRBD1
cdr3_aa: CASRMTGSYEQYF
cdr3_nt: TGTGCCAGCAGGATGACAGGGAGCTACGAGCAGTACTTC